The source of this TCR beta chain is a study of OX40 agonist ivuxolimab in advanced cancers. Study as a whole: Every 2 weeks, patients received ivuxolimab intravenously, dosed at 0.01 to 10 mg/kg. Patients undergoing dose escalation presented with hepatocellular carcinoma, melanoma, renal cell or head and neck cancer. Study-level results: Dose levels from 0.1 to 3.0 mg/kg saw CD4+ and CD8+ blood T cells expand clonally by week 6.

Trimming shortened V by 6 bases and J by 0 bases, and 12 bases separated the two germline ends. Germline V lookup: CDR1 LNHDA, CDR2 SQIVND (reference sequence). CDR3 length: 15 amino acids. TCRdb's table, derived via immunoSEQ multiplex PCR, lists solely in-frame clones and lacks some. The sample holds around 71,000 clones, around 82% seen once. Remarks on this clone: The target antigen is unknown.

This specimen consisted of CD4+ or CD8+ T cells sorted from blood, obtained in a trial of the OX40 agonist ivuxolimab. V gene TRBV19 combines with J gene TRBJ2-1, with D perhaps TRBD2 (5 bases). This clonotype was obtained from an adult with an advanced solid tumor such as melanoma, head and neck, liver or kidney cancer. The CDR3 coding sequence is TGTGCCAGTAGGCCGACGGGGAGCTCCTACAATGAGCAGTTCTTC. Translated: CASRPTGSSYNEQFF.